What follows are 18 T cell receptor beta chains derived from one specimen sequenced in a study of neurological immune-mediated disorders. Time point meaning: longitudinal time-point 1 (baseline). TCRdb reprocessed the 5' RACE reads with MiXCR, giving one entry per CDR3 protein. The sample lists about 57,000 distinct CDR3 sequences, about 10% occurring once. The sample comprised PBMCs. All receptors come from a male donor with HTLV-1-associated myelopathy (HAM/TSP).

This clonotype was counted at least ten times. The V and J genes are TRBV5-1 and TRBJ2-3; a weak D match, TRBD1 (6 bases). This CDR3 contains 16 residues. Germline CDR1 is SGHRS and CDR2 is YFSETQ. V lost 0 bases, J lost 0 bases, and 11 bases lay in between. CDR3 protein: CASSLAPGDSTDTQYF. CDR3 in DNA: TGCGCCAGCAGCTTGGCACCAGGGGACAGCACAGATACGCAGTATTTT.

The table lists this clonotype with many counts. The chain couples TRBV2 to TRBJ2-6; 11 nucleotides align to TRBD1. Germline-derived CDR1 and CDR2 are SNHLY and FYNNEI. The CDR3 length is 16 residues. V trimming: 9 bases; J trimming: 4 bases; junction bases outside the gene matches: 8. The CDR3: CASIGTGGRGANVLTF. The CDR3 nucleotides are TGTGCCAGTATCGGGACAGGGGGTCGCGGGGCCAACGTCCTGACTTTC.

This clonotype showed up many times. The rearrangement links TRBV29-1 to TRBJ2-4; D could derive from TRBD1 or TRBD2 (5 bases each). Trimming took 4 bases from V and 0 from J, leaving 13 bases between them. This CDR3 comprises 15 residues. CDR1 is SQVTM and CDR2 is ANQGSEA in the germline V gene. CDR3 coding DNA: TGCAGCGTTGGGGACGGGGCCCTAGCCAAAAACATTCAGTACTTC. The encoded protein is CSVGDGALAKNIQYF.

This clonotype was recorded many times. The chain is built from TRBV3-1 and TRBJ2-7; the match to TRBD1 covers 7 bases. The CDR3 covers 14 residues. The J segment lost 3 bases and the V segment lost 1 base, leaving 3 bases of the junction unmatched. Germline CDR1 reads LGHDT; CDR2 reads YNNKEL (reference sequence). The CDR3 DNA reads TGTGCCAGCAGCCAAGGGGGACAGCTCTACGAGCAGTACTTC. Translation: CASSQGGQLYEQYF.

This clonotype appeared many times. For the CDR3, the DNA is TGTGCCAGCAGACCCGTAACTAGCACAGATACGCAGTATTTT. This encodes CASRPVTSTDTQYF. This rearrangement joins TRBV6-5 to TRBJ2-3; no firm D call. CDR1 is MNHEY and CDR2 is SVGAGI in the germline V gene. Trimming shortened V by 6 bases and J by 0 bases, and 10 bases separated the two germline ends. The CDR3 has 14 residues.

This clonotype was detected many times. This sequence joins TRBV7-9 and TRBJ1-6; D remains unclear. Per germline, CDR1 SEHNR and CDR2 FQNEAQ (reference sequence). The V end lost 5 bases, the J end lost 9 bases, and 17 bases lay between the germline ends. This CDR3 has 15 residues. The DNA of the CDR3 is TGTGCCAGCAGCCCTGGGAACCAGGCAGGTTCACCCCTCCACTTT. It specifies CASSPGNQAGSPLHF.

This clonotype has ten or more counts. This chain connects TRBV6-2 or TRBV6-3 to TRBJ1-2; no clear D. CDR3 length: 13 amino acids. In germline, CDR1 is MNHEY, CDR2 SVGEGT. Trimming removed 6 bases at V and 4 bases at J, with 12 bases between. The CDR3 protein is CASSETVGYGYTF. CDR3 nucleotide sequence: TGTGCCAGCAGCGAGACTGTCGGCTATGGCTACACCTTC.

The rearrangement uses TRBV6-5 and TRBJ1-6, with D unclear. Germline assignment: CDR1 MNHEY and CDR2 SVGAGI. The CDR3 spans 13 residues. V lost 6 bases and J lost 10, with 13 bases in between. Here the CDR3 DNA reads TGTGCCAGCAGCCGAGAAAGTAGATCACCCCTCCACTTT. It encodes CASSRESRSPLHF.

This clonotype has a count of ten or more. The chain is built from TRBV5-5 and TRBJ2-1, with D perhaps matching TRBD2 (7 bases). Germline V gene lookup returns CDR1 SGHKS and CDR2 YYEKEE (reference sequence). Between the trimmed V and J ends, which lost 0 bases and 3 bases, there was a span of 16 bases. The CDR3 contains 17 residues. The CDR3 DNA follows: TGTGCCAGCAGCTTGGGACCCGGGGGGCGGATCTACAATGAGCAGTTCTTC. Its translation: CASSLGPGGRIYNEQFF.

This clonotype showed up many times. The V gene is TRBV7-9, the J gene TRBJ2-7; D remains unclear. CDR1 SEHNR and CDR2 FQNEAQ come from the germline V gene (reference sequence). The CDR3 is made up of 10 amino acids. The ends were cut back, 5 bases at V and 6 bases at J, with 5 bases in the middle. In DNA form, the CDR3 reads TGTGCCAGCAGCCTGGGCGAGCAGTACTTC. Its translation is CASSLGEQYF.

This clonotype was counted only a few times. This chain connects TRBV5-1 to TRBJ2-5; perhaps D is TRBD1 or TRBD2 (5 bases each). CDR3 length: 16 residues. The V gene lost 5 bases and the J gene lost 2 bases, with 19 bases spanning the gap. Germline V gives CDR1 SGHRS, CDR2 YFSETQ. CDR3 amino acids: CASSRNPGRTQETQYF. Written as DNA, the CDR3 is TGCGCCAGCAGTCGTAATCCGGGACGAACTCAAGAGACCCAGTACTTC.

The table lists this clonotype with many counts. The chain carries TRBV5-1 and TRBJ2-1, with TRBD2 matching 13 bases. After removal of 3 bases from V and 6 bases from J, the junction contained 3 bases not matched to a gene. CDR1 is SGHRS and CDR2 is YFSETQ in the germline V gene. The CDR3 is made up of 15 amino acids. The CDR3 sequence: CASSSGLAGINEQFF. In DNA form, the CDR3 reads TGCGCCAGCAGCTCGGGACTAGCGGGAATCAATGAGCAGTTCTTC.

This clonotype was seen many times. The V call is TRBV20-1, the J call TRBJ1-6; 7 nucleotides line up with TRBD1. The germline CDR1 and CDR2 sequences are DFQATT and SNEGSKA (reference sequence). V shed 5 bases, J shed 5 bases, and the junction held 6 bases outside the gene matches. The CDR3 covers 14 residues. The CDR3 protein is CSAPGQVDNSPLHF. Written as DNA, the CDR3 is TGCAGTGCTCCAGGACAGGTTGATAATTCACCCCTCCACTTT.

This clonotype was recorded at least ten times. This chain joins TRBV25-1 and TRBJ1-3; 7 bases fit TRBD1. The V gene's germline CDR1 is MGHDK and CDR2 SYGVNS. This CDR3 contains 15 residues. The J segment lost 0 bases and the V segment lost 10 bases, leaving 9 bases of the junction unmatched. CDR3 loop: CAIQGGSDSGNTIYF. CDR3 nucleotides: TGTGCCATCCAGGGGGGGAGTGACTCTGGAAACACCATATATTTT. Full variable domain (outside the CDR3, taken from reference TRBV25-1 and TRBJ1-3): EADIYQTPRYLVIGTGKKITLECSQTMGHDKMYWYQQDPGMELHLIHYSYGVNSTEKGDLSSESTVSRIRTEHFPLTLESARPSHTSQYLCAIQGGSDSGNTIYFGEGSWLTVV.

This clonotype was recorded a few times. The junction does not match germline at one end; this may be a read error. The rearrangement links TRBV7-2 to TRBJ1-5, with 9 bases that match TRBD1. Per germline, CDR1 SGHTA and CDR2 FQGNSA. CDR3 length equals 15 residues. The CDR3 DNA follows: TGTGCCAGCAGCATCGACAGGGGGTTCAATGAGCCCCAGCATTTT. Its translation: CASSIDRGFNEPQHF.

This clonotype was seen at least ten times. The gene calls are TRBV5-1 and TRBJ2-1; 14 bases are shared with TRBD2. Germline assignment: CDR1 SGHRS and CDR2 YFSETQ. Unmatched junction bases numbered 4, after V lost 4 bases and J lost 7 bases. CDR3 size: 15 residues. The CDR3 DNA follows: TGCGCCAGCAGCGGCGGGACTAGCGGGGGTAATGAGCAGTTCTTC. It yields the protein CASSGGTSGGNEQFF.

This clonotype was seen ten or more times. The chain uses TRBV3-1 and TRBJ2-7; 9 positions agree with TRBD2. The length of the CDR3 is 15 residues. J lost 1 base, V lost 4 bases, and 5 bases had no gene match. Germline assignment: CDR1 LGHDT and CDR2 YNNKEL (reference sequence). The CDR3 protein is CASSRASGESYEQYF. The CDR3 coding sequence is TGTGCCAGCAGCCGGGCTAGCGGGGAATCCTACGAGCAGTACTTC.

This clonotype was observed many times. CDR3 in DNA: TGTGCCAGCAGCTTAGCGCTTTTCGGTGGCTACACCTTC. Translation gives CASSLALFGGYTF. This rearrangement joins TRBV7-2 to TRBJ1-2, with D hard to call. Between the trimmed V and J ends, which lost 0 bases and 7 bases, there was a span of 9 bases. CDR1 and CDR2 from the germline V gene are SGHTA and FQGNSA. The CDR3 totals 13 residues. Full variable domain (outside the CDR3, taken from reference TRBV7-2 and TRBJ1-2): GAGVSQSPSNKVTEKGKDVELRCDPISGHTALYWYRQSLGQGLEFLIYFQGNSAPDKSGLPSDRFSAERTGGSVSTLTIQRTQQEDSAVYLCASSLALFGGYTFGSGTRLTVV.